This TCR beta chain was recovered during a study of shared clonotypes between healthy human individuals. Clones were sequenced by immunoSEQ multiplex PCR, and TCRdb holds only the in-frame ones, with some missing. Among 1,100,000 or so clones listed, around three quarters were seen once. Germline V gives CDR1 SGDLS, CDR2 YYNGEE. CDR3 length: 12 amino acids. The V end lost 0 bases, the J end lost 7 bases, and 7 bases lay between the germline ends. Sequencing was carried out using memory CD4+ T cells from PBMCs. This sample's subset: CD45RA-negative fraction. This clonotype was obtained from a man aged 18 to 30 in good health. Some clones in this sample may be carry-over from other donors' samples. This chain uses TRBV9 with TRBJ1-1, with D possibly being TRBD1 (6 bases). The CDR3 loop reads CASSVVGHEAFF. As DNA, the CDR3 is TGTGCCAGCAGCGTAGTGGGACATGAAGCTTTCTTT. Full variable domain (remainder filled in from reference TRBV9 and TRBJ1-1): DSGVTQTPKHLITATGQRVTLRCSPRSGDLSVYWYQQSLDQGLQFLIQYYNGEERAKGNILERFSAQQFPDLHSELNLSSLELGDSALYFCASSVVGHEAFFGQGTRLTVV.